The clone carrying this T cell receptor (beta chain) came up a few times. No antigen is known for it. Unique molecular identifiers were affixed to single, distinct cDNA molecules. TCRdb independently ran MiXCR on the 5' RACE reads; one entry per CDR3 protein. The sample has 60,000 or so distinct CDR3 sequences; roughly 12% are singletons. The data originate from a study of early T cells in non-severe SARS-CoV-2 infection. Study conclusions and caveats: VDJdb matching favored anti-spike CD8 responses, missing private and CD4 specificities.

V was clipped by 2 bases and J by 6 bases, with 17 bases between them. The CDR3 is 14 amino acids. CDR1 is DFQATT, CDR2 SNEGSKA, per germline (reference sequence). This clonotype was obtained from an adult who was a healthcare worker with PCR-confirmed SARS-CoV-2 infection or an uninfected control (not recorded which). The chain uses TRBV20-1 and TRBJ2-7, with D perhaps TRBD2 (6 bases). Sequenced input: whole blood. CDR3 residues: CSARPVLGGPEQYF. The CDR3 nucleotides read TGCAGTGCTAGACCAGTTTTGGGGGGTCCCGAGCAGTACTTC.